The clone carrying this TCR beta chain showed up just once. What it binds is unknown. The data were taken from a study of shared clonotypes between healthy human individuals. The overall study: A donor's plate count was three for CD4 naive and three for CD4 memory; CD8 naive had two and CD8 memory one.

Study-wide findings and caveats: When naive CD4 clonotypes were compared across several donors, 4% to 6.5% were shared. Generation probabilities were higher for clonotypes shared across all four sorted-subset donors than for unshared ones.

Produced via immunoSEQ multiplex PCR; TCRdb's table is partial and in-frame only. The sample consists of 2 million to 3 million clones, 80% to 95% of them appearing once. The sequence derives from a man between 18 and 35 years old in good health. Some clones in this sample may be carry-over from other donors' samples. The sequencing input was naive CD4+ T cells from PBMCs. Subset of the sample: CD45RA+ positively selected.

CDR3 nucleotide sequence: TGCGCCAGCAGCCCAACGGGAATCCTGAACACTGAAGCTTTCTTT. Residues: CASSPTGILNTEAFF. The chain carries TRBV5-1 and TRBJ1-1; D not certain. There are 15 residues in the CDR3. V was shortened by 4 bases and J by 0 bases, with 13 bases between the two germline ends. Per the germline V gene, CDR1 is SGHRS and CDR2 is YFSETQ.